These T cell receptor beta chains were read from a single sample in a study of monozygotic twins with cystic fibrosis. The method was immunoSEQ multiplex PCR; TCRdb's version includes in-frame clones alone and lacks a portion of them. The sample consists of 30,000 to 45,000 clones, over 75% of them appearing once. The sequencing input was blood. The receptor source for this set is a girl aged 2 to 9 with cystic fibrosis. The CDR3 runs from the conserved cysteine through the conserved F or W. The D gene is left open where the match is weak. Expanded clones get a size class; other rows say once, few or many, or leave the size out.

d_call	v_call	j_call	clone_size	cdr3_aa	cdr3_nt
TRBD1	TRBV29-1	TRBJ1-2	-	CSVLTGDNYGYTF	TGCAGCGTCCTTACAGGGGATAACTATGGCTACACCTTC
TRBD2	TRBV7-2	TRBJ2-3	-	CASSSQAGAGTDTQYF	TGTGCCAGCAGCTCCCAAGCGGGGGCCGGCACAGATACGCAGTATTTT
TRBD1	TRBV19	TRBJ2-2	-	CASRDSLTGELFF	TGTGCCAGTCGGGACAGCTTGACCGGGGAGCTGTTTTTT
-	TRBV10-3	TRBJ2-1	-	CAISEGHNEQFF	TGTGCCATCAGTGAGGGACACAATGAGCAGTTCTTC
TRBD1	TRBV5-1	TRBJ1-2	-	CASSLTGGATGYTF	TGCGCCAGCAGCTTAACAGGGGGCGCAACTGGCTACACCTTC
-	TRBV18	TRBJ1-3	-	CASSPGVGASGNTIYF	TGTGCCAGCTCACCAGGCGTCGGGGCTTCTGGAAACACCATATATTTT
-	TRBV6-4	TRBJ1-2	-	CASSLDGYGYTF	TGTGCCAGCAGCTTGGACGGCTATGGCTACACCTTC
-	TRBV15	TRBJ1-2	-	CATSKPGTINYGYTF	TGTGCCACCAGCAAACCAGGGACCATTAACTATGGCTACACCTTC
TRBD1	TRBV7-2	TRBJ1-3	-	CASSPRGRSEGNTIYF	TGTGCCAGCAGTCCTAGGGGGCGCAGTGAAGGAAACACCATATATTTT
-	TRBV30	TRBJ1-2	once	CAWSLRRGEGYTF	TGTGCCTGGAGTCTGCGCAGGGGTGAAGGCTACACCTTC
-	TRBV5-1	TRBJ1-6	few	CATTPGENLPLHF	TGCGCCACGACACCAGGGGAGAATCTCCCCCTCCACTTT
-	TRBV9	TRBJ1-2	-	CASSLLGGNGYTF	TGTGCCAGCAGCCTCCTGGGGGGTAATGGCTACACCTTC
-	TRBV9	TRBJ2-7	-	CASSVEGRRGGSYEQYF	TGTGCCAGCAGCGTAGAGGGTAGGAGGGGGGGCTCCTACGAGCAGTACTTC
TRBD2	TRBV5-4	TRBJ2-1	-	CASSLASGSYNEQFF	TGTGCCAGCAGCTTGGCTAGCGGATCCTACAATGAGCAGTTCTTC
-	TRBV29-1	TRBJ2-7	-	CSGKDSAYEQYF	TGCAGCGGCAAGGACAGTGCCTACGAGCAGTACTTC
-	TRBV10-3	TRBJ2-1	-	CASSPGVNEQFF	TGTGCCAGTTCTCCAGGAGTCAATGAGCAGTTCTTC
TRBD1	TRBV6-6	TRBJ2-7	-	CASSHRGQGGYEQYF	TGTGCCAGCAGTCATCGGGGACAGGGGGGCTACGAGCAGTACTTC
-	TRBV7-2	TRBJ2-5	-	CASSFGLIETQYF	TGTGCCAGCAGCTTTGGGTTGATAGAGACCCAGTACTTC
-	TRBV5-1	TRBJ1-3	-	CASSHRQASSGNTIYF	TGCGCCAGCAGCCACCGACAGGCGAGCTCTGGAAACACCATATATTTT
-	TRBV9	TRBJ2-2	-	CASSPRTANTGELFF	TGTGCCAGCAGCCCTAGGACAGCGAACACCGGGGAGCTGTTTTTT
TRBD1	TRBV18	TRBJ1-5	-	CASSPRDRGRNQPQHF	TGTGCCAGCTCTCCCCGGGACAGGGGTAGGAATCAGCCCCAGCATTTT
-	TRBV4-2	TRBJ2-5	-	CASSQVGWGESQETQYF	TGTGCCAGCAGCCAAGTGGGGTGGGGGGAGAGCCAAGAGACCCAGTACTTC
-	TRBV11-2	TRBJ1-2	-	CASSLDSYGCTF	TGTGCCAGCAGCTTAGACAGCTATGGCTGCACCTTC
TRBD1	TRBV6-5	TRBJ2-7	-	CASSYSRDRVYEQYF	TGTGCCAGCAGTTACTCGAGGGACAGGGTCTACGAGCAGTACTTC
TRBD2	TRBV9	TRBJ2-1	few	CASSVGLAGERGNEQFF	TGTGCCAGCAGCGTAGGCCTAGCGGGGGAGAGGGGGAATGAGCAGTTCTTC
-	TRBV7-8	TRBJ2-5	-	CASSLAGDEVQYF	TGTGCCAGCAGCTTAGCAGGCGACGAGGTACAGTACTTC
-	TRBV7-3	TRBJ2-2	-	CASSLGKNTGELFF	TGTGCCAGCAGCTTAGGGAAGAACACCGGGGAGCTGTTTTTT
-	TRBV5-5	TRBJ1-2	-	CASSLQNRLYYGYTF	TGTGCCAGCAGCTTACAAAACAGGTTGTACTATGGCTACACCTTC
TRBD1	TRBV9	TRBJ1-2	-	CASTKTGTEHTYTF	TGTGCCAGCACCAAAACCGGGACAGAACACACCTACACCTTC